This T cell receptor (beta chain) was captured in a study of human T cells and chemical hapten exposure. V dropped 6 bases and J dropped 0 bases, with 11 bases sitting between them. This CDR3 is built from 14 residues. Germline lookup yields CDR1 SEHNR and CDR2 FQNEAQ (reference sequence). Study-level points and caveats: There was no change with DPC sensitization in TCRs above 1 in 1000 frequency. Expanded TCRs made up significantly more big CDR3 similarity clusters than controls did.

Time point reported: pre-sensitization, week 0. Treatment of the sample: therapeutic diphenylcyclopropenone sensitization with weekly scalp DPC. This clonotype was counted many times. The antigen remains unidentified. TCRdb analysed the RACE reads with MiXCR anew, one entry per CDR3 protein. The table lists roughly 380,000 distinct CDR3 sequences, more than 4.5% of them singletons. The chain joins TRBV7-9 to TRBJ2-5; the D is unclear. The starting material was whole blood, obtained in connection with sensitization to the hapten diphenylcyclopropenone (DPC). The TCR was taken from a woman in her forties or fifties with alopecia areata. Some clones in this sample may be carry-over from other donors' samples. In DNA form, the CDR3 reads TGTGCCAGCAGTCCCACTTCGTACCAAGAGACCCAGTACTTC. Amino acids: CASSPTSYQETQYF.